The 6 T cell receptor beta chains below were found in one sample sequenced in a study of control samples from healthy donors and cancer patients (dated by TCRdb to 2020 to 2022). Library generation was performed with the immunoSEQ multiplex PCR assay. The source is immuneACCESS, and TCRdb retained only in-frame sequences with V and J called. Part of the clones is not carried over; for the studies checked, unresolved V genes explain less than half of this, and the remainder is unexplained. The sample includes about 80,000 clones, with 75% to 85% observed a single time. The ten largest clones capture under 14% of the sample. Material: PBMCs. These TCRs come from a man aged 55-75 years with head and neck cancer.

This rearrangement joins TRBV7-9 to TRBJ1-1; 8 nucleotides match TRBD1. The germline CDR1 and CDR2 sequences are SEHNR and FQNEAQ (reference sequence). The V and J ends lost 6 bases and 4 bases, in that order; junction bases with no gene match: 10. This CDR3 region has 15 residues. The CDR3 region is CASSSSSRGLTEAFF. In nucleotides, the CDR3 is TGTGCCAGCAGTTCCTCATCCAGGGGGCTCACTGAAGCTTTCTTT.

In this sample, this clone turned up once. The CDR3 reads CASRSGPGGGNTIYF. The CDR3 DNA reads as TGTGCCAGCAGATCCGGGCCCGGGGGAGGAAACACCATATATTTT. This sequence joins TRBV7-9 and TRBJ1-3; TRBD1 might be the D (5 bases). CDR3 length: 15 residues. V shed 6 bases and J shed 4 bases, with 16 bases lying between them. Germline V gene sequence: CDR1 SEHNR, CDR2 FQNEAQ (reference sequence).

In nucleotides, the CDR3 is TGTGCCAGCAGTTACCGACAGGGTAGCAATTCACCCCTCCACTTT. Protein product: CASSYRQGSNSPLHF. The chain couples TRBV6-5 to TRBJ1-6; 7 bases align to TRBD1. CDR3 length: 15 amino acids. Germline V lookup: CDR1 MNHEY, CDR2 SVGAGI. Trimming at V came to 2 bases and at J to 7 bases, leaving 5 bases not matched to a gene.

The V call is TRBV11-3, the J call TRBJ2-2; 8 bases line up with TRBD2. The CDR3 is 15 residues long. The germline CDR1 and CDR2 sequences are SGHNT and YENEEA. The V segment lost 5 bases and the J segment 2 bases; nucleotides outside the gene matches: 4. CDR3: CASSGSGTNTGELFF. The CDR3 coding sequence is TGTGCCAGCAGCGGTAGCGGGACCAACACCGGGGAGCTGTTTTTT.

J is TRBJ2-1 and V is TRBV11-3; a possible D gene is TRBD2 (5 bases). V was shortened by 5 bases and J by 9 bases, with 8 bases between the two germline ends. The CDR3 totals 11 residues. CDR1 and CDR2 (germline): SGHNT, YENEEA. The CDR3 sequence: CASSGRGEQFF. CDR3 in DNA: TGTGCCAGCAGCGGGAGAGGTGAGCAGTTCTTC.

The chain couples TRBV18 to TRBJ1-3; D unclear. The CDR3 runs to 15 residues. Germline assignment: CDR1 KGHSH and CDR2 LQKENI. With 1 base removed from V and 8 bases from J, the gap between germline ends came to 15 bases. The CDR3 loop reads CASSPRLTMLDTIYF. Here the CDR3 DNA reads TGTGCCAGCTCACCACGGCTCACCATGCTGGACACCATATATTTT.